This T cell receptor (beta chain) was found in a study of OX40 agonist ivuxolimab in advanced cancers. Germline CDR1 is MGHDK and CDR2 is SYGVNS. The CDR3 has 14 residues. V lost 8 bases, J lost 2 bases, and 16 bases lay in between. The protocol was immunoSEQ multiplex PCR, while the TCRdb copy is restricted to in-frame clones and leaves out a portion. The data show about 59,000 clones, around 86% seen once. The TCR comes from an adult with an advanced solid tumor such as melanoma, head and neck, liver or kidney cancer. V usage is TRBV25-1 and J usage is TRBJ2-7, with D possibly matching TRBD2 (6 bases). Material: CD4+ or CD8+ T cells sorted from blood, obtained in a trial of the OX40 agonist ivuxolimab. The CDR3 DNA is TGTGCCAGCCGCGGCGGGAACGGACCCTACGAGCAGTACTTC. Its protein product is CASRGGNGPYEQYF.